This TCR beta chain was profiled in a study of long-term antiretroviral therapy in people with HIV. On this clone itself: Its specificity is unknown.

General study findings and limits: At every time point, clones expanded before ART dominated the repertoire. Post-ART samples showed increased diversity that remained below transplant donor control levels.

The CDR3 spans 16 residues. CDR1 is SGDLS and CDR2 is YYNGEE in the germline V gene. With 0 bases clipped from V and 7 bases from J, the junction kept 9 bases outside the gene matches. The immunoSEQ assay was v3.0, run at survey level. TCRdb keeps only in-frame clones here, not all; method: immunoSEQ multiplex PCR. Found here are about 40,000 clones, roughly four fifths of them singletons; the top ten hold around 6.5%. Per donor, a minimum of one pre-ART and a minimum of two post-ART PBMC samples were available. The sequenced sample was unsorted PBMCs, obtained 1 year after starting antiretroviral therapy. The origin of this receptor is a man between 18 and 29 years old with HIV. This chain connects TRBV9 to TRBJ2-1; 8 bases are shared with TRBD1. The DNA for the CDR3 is TGTGCCAGCAGCGTAGTAGGGGCAGGGGGCCGTAATGAGCAGTTCTTC. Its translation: CASSVVGAGGRNEQFF.